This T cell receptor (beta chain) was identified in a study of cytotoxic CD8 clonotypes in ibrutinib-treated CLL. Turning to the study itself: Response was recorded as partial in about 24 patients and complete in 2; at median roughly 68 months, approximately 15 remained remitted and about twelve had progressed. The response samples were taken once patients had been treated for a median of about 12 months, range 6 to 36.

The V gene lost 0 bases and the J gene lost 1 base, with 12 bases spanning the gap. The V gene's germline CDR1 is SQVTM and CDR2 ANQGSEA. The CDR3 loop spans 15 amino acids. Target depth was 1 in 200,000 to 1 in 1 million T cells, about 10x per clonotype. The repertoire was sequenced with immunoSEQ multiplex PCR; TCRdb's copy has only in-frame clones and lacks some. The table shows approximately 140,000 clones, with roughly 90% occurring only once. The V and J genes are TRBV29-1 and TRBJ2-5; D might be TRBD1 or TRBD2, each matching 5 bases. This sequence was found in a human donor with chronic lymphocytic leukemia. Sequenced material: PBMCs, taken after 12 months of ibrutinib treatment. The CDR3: CSVEEGVRAQETQYF. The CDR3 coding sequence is TGCAGCGTTGAAGAGGGGGTCAGGGCCCAAGAGACCCAGTACTTC.